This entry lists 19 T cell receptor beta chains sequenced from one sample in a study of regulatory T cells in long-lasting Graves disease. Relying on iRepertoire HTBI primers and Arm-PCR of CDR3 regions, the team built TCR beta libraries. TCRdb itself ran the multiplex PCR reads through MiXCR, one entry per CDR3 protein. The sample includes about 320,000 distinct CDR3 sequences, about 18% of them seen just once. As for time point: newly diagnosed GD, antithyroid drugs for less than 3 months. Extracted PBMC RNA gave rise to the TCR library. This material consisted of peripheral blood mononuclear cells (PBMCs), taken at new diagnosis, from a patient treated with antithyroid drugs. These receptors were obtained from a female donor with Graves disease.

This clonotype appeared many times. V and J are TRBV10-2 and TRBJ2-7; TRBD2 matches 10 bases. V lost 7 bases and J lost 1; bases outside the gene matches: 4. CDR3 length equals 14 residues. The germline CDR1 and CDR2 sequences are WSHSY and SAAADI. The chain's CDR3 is CASIRTSGSYEQYF. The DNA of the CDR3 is TGCGCCAGCATAAGGACTAGCGGTTCCTACGAGCAGTACTTC.

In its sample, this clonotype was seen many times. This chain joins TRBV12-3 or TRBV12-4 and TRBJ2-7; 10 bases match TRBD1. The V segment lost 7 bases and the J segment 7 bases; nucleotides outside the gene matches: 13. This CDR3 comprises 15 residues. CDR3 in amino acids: CASNPLDRGEGEQYF. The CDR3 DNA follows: TGTGCCAGCAACCCCTTGGACAGGGGGGAGGGGGAGCAGTACTTC.

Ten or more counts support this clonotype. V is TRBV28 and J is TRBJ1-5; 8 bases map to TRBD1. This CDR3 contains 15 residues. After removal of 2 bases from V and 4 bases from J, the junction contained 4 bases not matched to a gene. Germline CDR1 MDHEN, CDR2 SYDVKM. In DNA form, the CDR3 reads TGTGCCAGCAGTTTAGAGGGACAGGAGAATCAGCCCCAGCATTTT. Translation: CASSLEGQENQPQHF.

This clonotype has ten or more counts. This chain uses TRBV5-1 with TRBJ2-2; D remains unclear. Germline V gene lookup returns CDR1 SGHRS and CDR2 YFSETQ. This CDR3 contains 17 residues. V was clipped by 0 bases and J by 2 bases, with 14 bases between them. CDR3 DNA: TGCGCCAGCAGCTTGGCCCAAGCTCTTGTAAACACCGGGGAGCTGTTTTTT. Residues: CASSLAQALVNTGELFF.

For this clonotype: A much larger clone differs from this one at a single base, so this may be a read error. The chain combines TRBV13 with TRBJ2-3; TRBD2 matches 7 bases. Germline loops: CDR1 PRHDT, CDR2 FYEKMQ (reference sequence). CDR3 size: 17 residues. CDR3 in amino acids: CASSSRLAAGTTDTRYF. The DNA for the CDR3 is TGTGCCAGCAGCTCACGACTAGCAGCGGGAACTACAGATACGCGGTATTTT.

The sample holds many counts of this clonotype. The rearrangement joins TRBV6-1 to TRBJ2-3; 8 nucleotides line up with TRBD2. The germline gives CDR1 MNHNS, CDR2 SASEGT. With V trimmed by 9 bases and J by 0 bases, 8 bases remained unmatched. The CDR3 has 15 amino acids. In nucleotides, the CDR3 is TGTGCCAGTACCCCGGGAGGGCCAAGCACAGATACGCAGTATTTT. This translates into CASTPGGPSTDTQYF.

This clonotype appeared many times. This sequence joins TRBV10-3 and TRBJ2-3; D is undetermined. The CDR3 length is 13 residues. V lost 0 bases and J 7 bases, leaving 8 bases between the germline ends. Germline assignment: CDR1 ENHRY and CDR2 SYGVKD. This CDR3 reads CAISESIGHTQYF. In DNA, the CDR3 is TGTGCCATCAGTGAGTCAATCGGTCATACGCAGTATTTT.

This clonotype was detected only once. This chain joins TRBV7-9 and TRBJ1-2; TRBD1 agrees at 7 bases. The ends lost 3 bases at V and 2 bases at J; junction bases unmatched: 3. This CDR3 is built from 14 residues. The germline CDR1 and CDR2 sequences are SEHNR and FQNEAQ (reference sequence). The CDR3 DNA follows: TGTGCCAGCAGCTTTAGGGGGCAGAACTATGGCTACACCTTC. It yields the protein CASSFRGQNYGYTF.

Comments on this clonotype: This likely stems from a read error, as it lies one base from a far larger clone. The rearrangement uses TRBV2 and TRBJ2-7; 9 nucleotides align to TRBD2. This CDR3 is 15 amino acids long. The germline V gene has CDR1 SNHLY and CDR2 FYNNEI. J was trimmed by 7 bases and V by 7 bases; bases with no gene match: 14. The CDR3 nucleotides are TGTGCCAGCATAGACGAAGCGGGAGGTCCGAATGAGCAGTACTTC. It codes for CASIDEAGGPNEQYF.

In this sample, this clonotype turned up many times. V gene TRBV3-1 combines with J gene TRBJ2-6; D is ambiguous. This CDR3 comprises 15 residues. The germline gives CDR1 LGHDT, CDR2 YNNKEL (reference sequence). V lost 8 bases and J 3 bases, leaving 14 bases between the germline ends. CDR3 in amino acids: CASGALRRGANVLTF. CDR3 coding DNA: TGTGCCAGCGGAGCTCTCCGGCGTGGGGCCAACGTCCTGACTTTC.

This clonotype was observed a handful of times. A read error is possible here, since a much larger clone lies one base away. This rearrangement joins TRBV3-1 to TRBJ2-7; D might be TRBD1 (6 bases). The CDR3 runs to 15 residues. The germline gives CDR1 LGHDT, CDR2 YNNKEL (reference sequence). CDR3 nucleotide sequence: TGTGCCTGCAGCCTACGTTTTAAGGGGGCCTACGAGCAGTACTTC. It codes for CACSLRFKGAYEQYF.

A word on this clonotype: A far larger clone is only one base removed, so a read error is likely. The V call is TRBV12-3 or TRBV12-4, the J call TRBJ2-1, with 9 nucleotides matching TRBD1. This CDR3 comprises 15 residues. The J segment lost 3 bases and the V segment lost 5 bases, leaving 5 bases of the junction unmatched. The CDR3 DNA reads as TGTGCCAGCAGTCCCGGGACAGGGCACTACAATGAGCAGTTCTTC. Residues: CASSPGTGHYNEQFF.

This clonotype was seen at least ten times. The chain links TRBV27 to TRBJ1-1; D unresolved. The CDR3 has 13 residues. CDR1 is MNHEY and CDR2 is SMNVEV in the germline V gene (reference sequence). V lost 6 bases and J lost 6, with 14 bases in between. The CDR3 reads CASSTMMGAEAFF. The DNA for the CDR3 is TGTGCCAGCAGCACGATGATGGGCGCTGAAGCTTTCTTT.

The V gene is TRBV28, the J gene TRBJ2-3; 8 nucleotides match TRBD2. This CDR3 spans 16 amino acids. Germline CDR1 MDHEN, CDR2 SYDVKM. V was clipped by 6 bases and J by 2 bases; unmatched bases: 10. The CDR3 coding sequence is TGTGCCAGCAGCACTCCGACTAGCGCCTACACAGATACGCAGTATTTT. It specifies CASSTPTSAYTDTQYF.

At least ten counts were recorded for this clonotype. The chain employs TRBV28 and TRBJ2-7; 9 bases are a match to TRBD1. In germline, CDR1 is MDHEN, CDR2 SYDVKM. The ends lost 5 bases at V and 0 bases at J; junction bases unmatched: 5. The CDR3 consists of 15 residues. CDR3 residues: CASSAGTGNSYEQYF. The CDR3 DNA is TGTGCCAGCAGTGCCGGGACAGGGAACTCCTACGAGCAGTACTTC.

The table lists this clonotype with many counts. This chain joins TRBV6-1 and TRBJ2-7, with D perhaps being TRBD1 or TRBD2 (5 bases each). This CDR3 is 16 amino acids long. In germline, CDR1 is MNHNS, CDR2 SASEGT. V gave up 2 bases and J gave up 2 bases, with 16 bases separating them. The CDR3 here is CASSEFEIRGPYEQYF. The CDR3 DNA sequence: TGTGCCAGCAGTGAATTTGAGATCCGGGGCCCCTACGAGCAGTACTTC.

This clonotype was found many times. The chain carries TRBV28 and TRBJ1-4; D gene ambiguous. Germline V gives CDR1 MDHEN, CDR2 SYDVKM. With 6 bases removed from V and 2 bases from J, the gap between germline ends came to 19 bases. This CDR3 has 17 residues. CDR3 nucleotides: TGTGCCAGCAGCCCCATGGCCATAGTTGGGACTAATGAAAAACTGTTTTTT. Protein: CASSPMAIVGTNEKLFF.

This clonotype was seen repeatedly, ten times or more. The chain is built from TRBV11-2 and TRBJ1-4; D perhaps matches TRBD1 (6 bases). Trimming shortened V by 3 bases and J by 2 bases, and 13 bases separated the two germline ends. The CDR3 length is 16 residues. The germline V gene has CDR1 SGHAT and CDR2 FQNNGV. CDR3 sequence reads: CASSLAGAKTNEKLFF. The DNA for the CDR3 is TGTGCCAGCAGCTTGGCAGGGGCGAAGACTAATGAAAAACTGTTTTTT. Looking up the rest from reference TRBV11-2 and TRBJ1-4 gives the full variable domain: EAGVAQSPRYKIIEKRQSVAFWCNPISGHATLYWYQQILGQGPKLLIQFQNNGVVDDSQLPKDRFSAERLKGVDSTLKIQPAKLEDSAVYLCASSLAGAKTNEKLFFGSGTQLSVL.

CDR3 loop: CASSVGGNADTQYF. CDR3 coding DNA: TGTGCCAGCAGCGTCGGTGGGAACGCAGATACGCAGTATTTT. The rearrangement links TRBV9 to TRBJ2-3, with D unclear. Trimming left V 2 bases short and J 4 bases short, with 11 bases between. Germline V lookup: CDR1 SGDLS, CDR2 YYNGEE. CDR3 length equals 14 residues.